Reported below is one TCR beta chain. This entry is derived from a study of blood T cell repertoires in COVID-19. Background on the study: The study drew acute and convalescent COVID-19 samples from the United States, Italy and Spain. PBMCs, B-cell-depleted T cells, or T cells were the source of the cDNA or gDNA that made up the material.

Germline V CDR1 and CDR2: SGHNT, YENEEA. The germline V and J ends were trimmed by 5 bases and 2 bases, with 13 bases remaining between them. This CDR3 has 14 residues. In the original workflow: Amplifying reference gene primers gave estimates of nucleated cell counts. Assay: immunoSEQ multiplex PCR; the TCRdb copy retains only in-frame clones and omits some. The V and J calls and the clone size are those of that table, but D and trimming were determined from the DNA. The table has some 180,000 clones, roughly 93% seen once. Source material: peripheral blood. The clonotype comes from a young man with COVID-19, enrolled during active disease. The chain joins TRBV11-3 to TRBJ2-7; D possibly corresponds to TRBD1 (6 bases). In nucleotides, the CDR3 is TGTGCCAGCAGCCCAACAGGGCCTCCCTACGAGCAGTACTTC. As protein: CASSPTGPPYEQYF.